These 5 T cell receptor beta chains originate from one sample sequenced in a study of shared T cell receptors in the human thymus (dated by TCRdb to the early 2020s). To prepare the library, the immunoSEQ multiplex PCR assay was applied. TCRdb provides this immuneACCESS table in a form limited to in-frame rearrangements. Some clones are lacking; in checked studies, under half of them reflect an unresolved V gene, and why the rest are absent is not known. The sample records hundreds of thousands of clones, approximately 89% of which are singletons. Together, the top ten hold just under 0.0095% of the sample. The same sample was also studied in work on human thymus T cells.

Sequenced: thymocytes. The receptors shown here come from a boy younger than two with a congenital heart defect. Donor details come from another sample of the same person, matched by shared clones.

The V call is TRBV7-2, the J call TRBJ1-2, with D possibly TRBD1 on 5 matching bases. Trimming removed 2 bases at V and 8 bases at J, with 12 bases between. The CDR3 runs 13 residues. Germline CDR1 reads SGHTA; CDR2 reads FQGNSA. CDR3 loop: CASSLNGSGGYTF. The CDR3 DNA follows: TGTGCCAGCAGCTTAAACGGGTCAGGGGGCTACACCTTC.

The chain joins TRBV4-1 to TRBJ2-1; TRBD1 matches 9 bases. This CDR3 comprises 15 residues. The V gene's germline CDR1 is MGHRA and CDR2 YSYEKL. J gave up 7 bases and V 3 bases, and 7 bases lay outside the gene matches. The CDR3: CASSHPGTGRNEQFF. DNA of the CDR3: TGCGCCAGCAGCCATCCCGGGACAGGGAGAAATGAGCAGTTCTTC.

The rearrangement uses TRBV19 and TRBJ1-1, with TRBD1 as a possible D gene (6 bases). The CDR3 consists of 14 residues. Trimming took off 4 bases at V and 7 bases at J, with 16 bases between the two ends. Germline V gene lookup returns CDR1 LNHDA and CDR2 SQIVND (reference sequence). This CDR3 reads CASSSLWGGLEAFF. The CDR3 coding sequence is TGTGCCAGTAGTAGCTTGTGGGGGGGCCTTGAAGCTTTCTTT.

This clone was seen a single time. The chain has TRBV20-1 and TRBJ2-2; D not resolved. Trimming shortened V by 5 bases and J by 6 bases, and 7 bases separated the two germline ends. Germline lookup yields CDR1 DFQATT and CDR2 SNEGSKA (reference sequence). There are 11 residues in the CDR3. The CDR3 region is CSALVPGELFF. Written as DNA, the CDR3 is TGCAGTGCTTTAGTTCCCGGGGAGCTGTTTTTT.

V is TRBV2 and J is TRBJ1-1, with TRBD1 identical over 9 bases. The CDR3 contains 23 residues. V was clipped by 6 bases and J by 0 bases; unmatched bases: 29. CDR1 is SNHLY and CDR2 is FYNNEI in the germline V gene. The DNA for the CDR3 is TGTGCCAGCAGCGCCCGACAGCACCCGGGACAGGGTGGTTGGTTTATGGTGAACACTGAAGCTTTCTTT. Amino acids: CASSARQHPGQGGWFMVNTEAFF.